Sequencing of this T cell receptor (beta chain) was carried out in a study of T cell repertoires in cytomegalovirus infection. Study context: The study used recently identified HLA-C-restricted and well-studied HLA-B-restricted CMV epitopes. Both a matching HLA type and CMV infection were indicated by public TCR beta signatures.

Remarks on this clonotype: Antigen specificity is unknown.

This CDR3 is built from 14 residues. Looked up from germline, CDR1 is SEHNR and CDR2 is FQNEAQ (reference sequence). Trimming removed 1 base at V and 2 bases at J, with 8 bases between. TCRdb re-derived calls from the reads in MiXCR, one entry per CDR3 protein. Of roughly 730,000 distinct CDR3 sequences listed, approximately 33% are singletons. This rearrangement joins TRBV7-9 to TRBJ2-5; D gene uncertain. This TCR came from a human donor in good health (CMV status not recorded). Some clones in this sample may be carry-over from other donors' samples. The specimen comprised cultured PBMCs, sampled from culture after CMV antigen stimulation. CDR3 loop: CASSLDVLQETQYF. The CDR3, as DNA: TGTGCCAGCAGCTTAGATGTCTTACAAGAGACCCAGTACTTC.